This T cell receptor (beta chain) was recovered during a study of blood T cells in healthy people across ages. For the study at large: Template switching captured about one barcoded beta molecule per two T cells.

Per the germline V gene, CDR1 is MNHEY and CDR2 is SVGAGI. This CDR3 region has 14 residues. Deletions cut 0 bases from V and 8 bases from J, with 13 bases between. Together with a sample-barcoded 5' primer, a J-beta primer mix was included in a second PCR lasting about 6 to 12 cycles. Each cDNA molecule carried a tag from a template-switch adaptor that contained 12 random nucleotides. From the 5' RACE reads, TCRdb called clonotypes with MiXCR, one entry per CDR3 protein. Of roughly 800,000 distinct CDR3 sequences in the sample, about 34% were seen once. Details on this clonotype: Its target is unknown.

Whole-study results and caveats: Estimates of diversity drawn from one million T cells were considered underestimates. Getting older went along with TCR beta diversity per million T cells dropping roughly linearly.

The V and J genes are TRBV6-5 and TRBJ1-2; a weak D match, TRBD1 (6 bases). The source of this sequence is a man in his late teens or twenties in good health. What was sequenced was blood. The CDR3 is CASSYSVRGRGYTF. The CDR3 bases are TGTGCCAGCAGTTACTCGGTCAGGGGACGCGGCTACACCTTC.